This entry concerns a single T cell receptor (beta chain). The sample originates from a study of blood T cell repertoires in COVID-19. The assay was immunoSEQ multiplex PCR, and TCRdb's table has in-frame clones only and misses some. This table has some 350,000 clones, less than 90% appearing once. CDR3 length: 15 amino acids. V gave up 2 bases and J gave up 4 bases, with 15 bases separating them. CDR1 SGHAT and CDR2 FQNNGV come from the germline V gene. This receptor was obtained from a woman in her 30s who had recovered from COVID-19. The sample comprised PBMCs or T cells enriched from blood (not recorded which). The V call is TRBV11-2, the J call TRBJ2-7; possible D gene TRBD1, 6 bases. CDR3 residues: CASSLIRGEWYEQYF. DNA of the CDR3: TGTGCCAGCAGCTTAATCAGGGGCGAGTGGTACGAGCAGTACTTC.